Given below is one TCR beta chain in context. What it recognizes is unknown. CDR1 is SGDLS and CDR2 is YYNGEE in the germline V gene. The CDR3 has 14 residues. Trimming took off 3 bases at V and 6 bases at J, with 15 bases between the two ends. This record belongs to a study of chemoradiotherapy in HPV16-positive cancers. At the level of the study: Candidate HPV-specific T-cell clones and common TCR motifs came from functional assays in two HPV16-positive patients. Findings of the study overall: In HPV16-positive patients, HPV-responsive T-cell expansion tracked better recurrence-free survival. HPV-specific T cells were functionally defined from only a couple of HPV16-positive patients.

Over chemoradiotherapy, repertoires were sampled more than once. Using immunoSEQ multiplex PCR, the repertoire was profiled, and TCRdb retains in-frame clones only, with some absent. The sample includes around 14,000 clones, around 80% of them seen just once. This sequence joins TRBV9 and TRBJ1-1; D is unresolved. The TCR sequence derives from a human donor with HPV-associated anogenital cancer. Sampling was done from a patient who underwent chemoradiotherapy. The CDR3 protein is CASSAAGRVAEAFF. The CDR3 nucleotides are TGTGCCAGCAGCGCCGCGGGTAGGGTAGCTGAAGCTTTCTTT.